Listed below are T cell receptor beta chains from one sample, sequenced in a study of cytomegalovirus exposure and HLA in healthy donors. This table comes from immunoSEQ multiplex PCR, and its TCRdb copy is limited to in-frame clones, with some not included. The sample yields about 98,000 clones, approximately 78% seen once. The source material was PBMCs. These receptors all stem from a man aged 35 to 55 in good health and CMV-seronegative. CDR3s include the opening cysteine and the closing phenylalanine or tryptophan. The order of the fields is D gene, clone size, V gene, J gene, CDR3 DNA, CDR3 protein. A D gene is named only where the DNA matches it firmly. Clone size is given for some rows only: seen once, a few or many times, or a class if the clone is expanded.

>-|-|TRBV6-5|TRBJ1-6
TGTGCCAGCAGTTACTCGGGGGCCAGTTACAATTCACCCCTCCACTTT
CASSYSGASYNSPLHF
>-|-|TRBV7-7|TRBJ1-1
TGTGCCAGCAGCTTACACAGGGAGTCTGAAGCTTTCTTT
CASSLHRESEAFF
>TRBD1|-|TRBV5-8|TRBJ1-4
TGTGCCAGCAGCTTCTTCACCCGGACAGGGAATAATGAAAAACTGTTTTTT
CASSFFTRTGNNEKLFF
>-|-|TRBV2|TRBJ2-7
TGTGCCAGCAGCGACCTATACAGCTACGAGCAGTACTTC
CASSDLYSYEQYF
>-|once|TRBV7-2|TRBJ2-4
TGTGCCAGCAGCCTGAGCTGGAGCCTTGAAAACATTCAGTACTTC
CASSLSWSLENIQYF
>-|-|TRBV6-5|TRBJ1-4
TGTGCCAGCAGTAGACAGGATAAACTGTTTTTT
CASSRQDKLFF
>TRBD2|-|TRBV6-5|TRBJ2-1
TGTGCCAGCAGTTTAGCTCCGGGAGGGAGCTACAATGAGCAGTTCTTC
CASSLAPGGSYNEQFF
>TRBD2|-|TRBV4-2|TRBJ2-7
TGTGCCAGCAGCCAAGCTAGCGGGGGAAACTCCTACGAGCAGTACTTC
CASSQASGGNSYEQYF
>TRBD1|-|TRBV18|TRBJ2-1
TGTGCCAGCTCACCATCCGGGACAGGGAATAATGAGCAGTTCTTC
CASSPSGTGNNEQFF
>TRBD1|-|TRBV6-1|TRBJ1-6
TGTGCCAGCAGTGAAGCTGGAGCGGGACAGGGTAATTCACCCCTCCACTTT
CASSEAGAGQGNSPLHF
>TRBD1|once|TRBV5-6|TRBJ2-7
TGTGCCAGCAGCACGGGACAGGTCACCTACGAGCAGTACTTC
CASSTGQVTYEQYF
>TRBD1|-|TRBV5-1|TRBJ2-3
TGCGCCAGCAGCCTGGGGACAGGGGGATCCACAGATACGCAGTATTTT
CASSLGTGGSTDTQYF
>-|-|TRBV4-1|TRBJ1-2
TGCGCCAGCAGCCAAGCCCTGGGGGGGGCCAGCACCTATGGCTACACCTTC
CASSQALGGASTYGYTF
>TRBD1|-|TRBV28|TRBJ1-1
TGTGCCAGCAGTTTAACAGGGGTCACTGAAGCTTTCTTT
CASSLTGVTEAFF
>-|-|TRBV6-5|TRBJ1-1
TGTGCCAGCAGTTCCCCAGGGAACACTGAAGCTTTCTTT
CASSSPGNTEAFF
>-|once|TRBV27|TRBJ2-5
TGTGCCAGCAGCTCAGGGGAGACCCAGTACTTC
CASSSGETQYF
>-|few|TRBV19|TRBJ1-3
TGTGCCAGTAGTACGTCCGTCTCTGGAAACACCATATATTTT
CASSTSVSGNTIYF
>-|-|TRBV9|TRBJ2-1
TGTGCCAGCAGTGTCTCCGCTAGCAGCAGCTCCTACAATGAGCAGTTCTTC
CASSVSASSSSYNEQFF
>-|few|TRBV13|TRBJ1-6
TGTGCCAGCAGCCGAGAGGGGGTCCCCCTCCACTTT
CASSREGVPLHF
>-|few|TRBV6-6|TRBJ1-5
TGTGCCAGCAGTGCCCCGGGTTTGAATCAGCCCCAGCATTTT
CASSAPGLNQPQHF
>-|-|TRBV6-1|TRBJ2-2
TGTGCCAGCAGTGAAGGGGGGGACGCGAACACCGGGGAGCTGTTTTTT
CASSEGGDANTGELFF
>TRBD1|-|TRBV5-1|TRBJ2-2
TGCGCCAGCAGCTTCAGGGGGCCATTCACCGGGGAGCTGTTTTTT
CASSFRGPFTGELFF
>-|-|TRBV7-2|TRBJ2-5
TGTGCCAGCAGCTTGAGTACTCTCACAGCGGCGACCCAGTACTTC
CASSLSTLTAATQYF
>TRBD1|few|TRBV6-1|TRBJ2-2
TGTGCCATCAGTGAGTCTACAGGGGGCATCGCCGGGGAGCTGTTTTTT
CAISESTGGIAGELFF
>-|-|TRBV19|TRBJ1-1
TGTGCCAGTAGTATAAAATATTACACTGAAGCTTTCTTT
CASSIKYYTEAFF
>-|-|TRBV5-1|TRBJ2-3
TGCGCCAGCAGCAGGTCGGGTCGGTCAGATACGCAGTATTTT
CASSRSGRSDTQYF
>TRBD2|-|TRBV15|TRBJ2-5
TGTGCCACCAGCAGAGGGGGACTAGCGGGACCTGAGACCCAGTACTTC
CATSRGGLAGPETQYF
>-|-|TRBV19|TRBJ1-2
TGTGCCAGTAGTATAACTACGGGCTATGGCTACACCTTC
CASSITTGYGYTF
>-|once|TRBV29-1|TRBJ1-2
TGCAGCGTTGAAGATGTCACAGGGTGGGGCTACACCTTC
CSVEDVTGWGYTF
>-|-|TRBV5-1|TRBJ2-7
TGCGCCAGCAGCTCCCCTGGCAGGGGACCTTACGAGCAGTACTTC
CASSSPGRGPYEQYF
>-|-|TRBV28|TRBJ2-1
TGTGCCAGCAGTCTACTCGGTTTGAATGAGCAGTTCTTC
CASSLLGLNEQFF
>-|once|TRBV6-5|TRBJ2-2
TGTGCCAGCAGTTACACCCTGGGACATCAAGAGCTGTTTTTT
CASSYTLGHQELFF
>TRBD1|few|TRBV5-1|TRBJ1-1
TGCGCCAGCAGCTTTGATGAGGGGGCCGCTTTCTTT
CASSFDEGAAFF
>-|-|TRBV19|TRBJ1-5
TGTGCCAGTAGTAACAAGGTGAGGGTTGGCAATCAGCCCCAGCATTTT
CASSNKVRVGNQPQHF
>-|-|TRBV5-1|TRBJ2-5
TGCGCCAGCAGAATTGACAGTCAAGAGACCCAGTACTTC
CASRIDSQETQYF
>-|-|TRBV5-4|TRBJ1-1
TGTGCCAGCAGCGCACAGGGCCCTGAAGCTTTCTTT
CASSAQGPEAFF
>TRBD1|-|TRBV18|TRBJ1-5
TGTGCCAGCTCACCGGGACAGAACAATCAGCCCCAGCATTTT
CASSPGQNNQPQHF
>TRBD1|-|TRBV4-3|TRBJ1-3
TGCGCCAGCAGCCAAGAGCTTCAGGGGGCATTCGGAAACACCATATATTTT
CASSQELQGAFGNTIYF